These 27 T cell receptor beta chains were all obtained from the same sample, sequenced in a study of CD8 T cell repertoires and HIV-1 epitope variants. Profiling relied on immunoSEQ multiplex PCR, and the TCRdb table lists in-frame clones only, not all of them. The table lists 5,000 to 6,500 clones, 60% to 75% of them singletons, with 43% in the top ten. These receptors have no identified antigens. Sequenced input: cultured CD8+ T cells derived from PBMCs. Receptor source: a male donor with HIV.

This chain joins TRBV4-3 and TRBJ1-1; D is ambiguous. CDR3 length: 12 residues. Germline CDR1 reads LGHNA; CDR2 reads YSLEER. V was trimmed by 5 bases and J by 4 bases, leaving 8 bases between them. CDR3 region: CASSIRGTEAFF. In DNA, the CDR3 is TGCGCCAGCAGCATCCGGGGCACTGAAGCTTTCTTT.

The chain recombines TRBV5-6 with TRBJ1-3; no reliable D call. CDR3 size: 14 residues. CDR1 SGHDT and CDR2 YYEEEE come from the germline V gene. Deletions cut 4 bases from V and 1 base from J, with 9 bases between. CDR3 bases: TGTGCCAGCAGCGAGACCCCGTCTGGAAACACCATATATTTT. This sequence encodes CASSETPSGNTIYF. The full variable domain, with the rest looked up from reference TRBV5-6 and TRBJ1-3, is DAGVTQSPTHLIKTRGQQVTLRCSPKSGHDTVSWYQQALGQGPQFIFQYYEEEERQRGNFPDRFSGHQFPNYSSELNVNALLLGDSALYLCASSETPSGNTIYFGEGSWLTVV.

This clone was counted only a few times. The rearrangement uses TRBV6-4 and TRBJ1-5, with 12 nucleotides matching TRBD1. Germline loops: CDR1 MRHNA, CDR2 SNTAGT. The CDR3 loop spans 15 amino acids. J gave up 5 bases and V 5 bases, and 4 bases lay outside the gene matches. Written as DNA, the CDR3 is TGTGCCAGCAGTCACGGGACAGGGGGCGATCAGCCCCAGCATTTT. This codes for CASSHGTGGDQPQHF.

By sample fraction, this clone is medium-sized. The chain has TRBV19 and TRBJ1-1; TRBD1 aligns across 8 bases. The CDR3 loop spans 14 amino acids. The germline V gene has CDR1 LNHDA and CDR2 SQIVND (reference sequence). The V segment lost 6 bases and the J segment 1 base; nucleotides outside the gene matches: 4. The CDR3 nucleotides are TGTGCCAGTAGGACAGGGGTGCGGAACACTGAAGCTTTCTTT. Translated, it gives CASRTGVRNTEAFF. The full variable domain, completed using reference TRBV19 and TRBJ1-1, is DGGITQSPKYLFRKEGQNVTLSCEQNLNHDAMYWYRQDPGQGLRLIYYSQIVNDFQKGDIAEGYSVSREKKESFPLTVTSAQKNPTAFYLCASRTGVRNTEAFFGQGTRLTVV.

The rearrangement joins TRBV10-3 to TRBJ2-7, with 7 bases aligning to TRBD2. The length of the CDR3 is 17 residues. Germline CDR1 and CDR2: ENHRY and SYGVKD. The junction had 11 bases not matched to a gene; V was cut back by 0 bases and J by 3 bases. The CDR3 here is CAISESMGGAGVYEQYF. The DNA of the CDR3 is TGTGCCATCAGTGAGTCAATGGGAGGGGCGGGAGTCTACGAGCAGTACTTC.

V and J are TRBV11-3 and TRBJ2-3; D call uncertain. Germline CDR1 SGHNT, CDR2 YENEEA. Trimming took off 1 base at V and 4 bases at J, with 9 bases between the two ends. CDR3 length: 14 amino acids. CDR3 loop: CASSLGSIPDTQYF. CDR3 DNA sequence: TGTGCCAGCAGCTTAGGTAGTATCCCAGATACGCAGTATTTT.

This chain uses TRBV19 with TRBJ1-4; TRBD1 matches at 12 bases. Germline V gene lookup returns CDR1 LNHDA and CDR2 SQIVND (reference sequence). J was trimmed by 7 bases and V by 10 bases; bases with no gene match: 4. The CDR3 totals 13 residues. Written as DNA, the CDR3 is TGTGCCACGGGACAGGGGGCAGGTGAAAAACTGTTTTTT. The encoded protein is CATGQGAGEKLFF.

The V call is TRBV7-2, the J call TRBJ1-5; 8 nucleotides line up with TRBD1. This CDR3 spans 18 amino acids. V gave up 2 bases and J gave up 3 bases; unmatched junction bases: 12. The germline V gene has CDR1 SGHTA and CDR2 FQGNSA. CDR3 in DNA: TGTGCCAGCAGCTTATGGCTCGGGACAGGAAACATCAATCAGCCCCAGCATTTT. As protein: CASSLWLGTGNINQPQHF.

V gene TRBV5-1 combines with J gene TRBJ1-1, with D hard to call. Germline values: CDR1 SGHRS, CDR2 YFSETQ. V was clipped by 0 bases and J by 10 bases, with 13 bases between them. The CDR3 is made up of 13 amino acids. This CDR3 is CASSLAQIDGAFF. The DNA of the CDR3 is TGCGCCAGCAGCTTGGCCCAAATTGATGGAGCTTTCTTT.

The chain has TRBV7-8 and TRBJ2-2; 9 bases map to TRBD2. CDR1 and CDR2 (germline): SGHVS, FQNEAQ. The junction had 6 bases not matched to a gene; V was cut back by 4 bases and J by 6 bases. The CDR3 contains 15 residues. Here the CDR3 reads CASSSGLASSGELFF. CDR3 sequence (DNA): TGTGCCAGCAGCTCGGGACTAGCCTCCTCCGGGGAGCTGTTTTTT.

The rearrangement uses TRBV4-3 and TRBJ1-2, with D unclear. This CDR3 is 14 amino acids long. The germline V and J ends were trimmed by 1 base and 4 bases, with 10 bases remaining between them. Germline values: CDR1 LGHNA, CDR2 YSLEER. CDR3 region: CASSQASRSYGYTF. The DNA of the CDR3 is TGCGCCAGCAGCCAAGCTTCCCGGTCCTATGGCTACACCTTC.

This chain joins TRBV29-1 and TRBJ2-7, with TRBD2 matching 10 bases. Unmatched junction bases numbered 3, after V lost 4 bases and J lost 3 bases. Per germline, CDR1 SQVTM and CDR2 ANQGSEA. This CDR3 contains 13 residues. CDR3 DNA sequence: TGCAGCGTTGCTAGCGGGAGTTTCTACGAGCAGTACTTC. Translation: CSVASGSFYEQYF.

J is TRBJ1-1 and V is TRBV5-1; possible D gene TRBD1, 6 bases. In germline, CDR1 is SGHRS, CDR2 YFSETQ. V lost 3 bases to trimming and J lost 5 bases, with 8 bases between them. The CDR3 spans 12 residues. The CDR3 loop reads CASSSGATEAFF. DNA of the CDR3: TGCGCCAGCAGCTCGGGGGCTACTGAAGCTTTCTTT. The variable domain in full, completed from reference TRBV5-1 and TRBJ1-1, reads KAGVTQTPRYLIKTRGQQVTLSCSPISGHRSVSWYQQTPGQGLQFLFEYFSETQRNKGNFPGRFSGRQFSNSRSEMNVSTLELGDSALYLCASSSGATEAFFGQGTRLTVV.

This clone turned up a few times. J is TRBJ2-1 and V is TRBV6-4, with 10 nucleotides matching TRBD2. From germline, CDR1 is MRHNA and CDR2 SNTAGT. The CDR3 has 14 residues. The V gene end was trimmed by 3 bases and the J gene end by 6 bases; junction bases not matched to a gene: 2. The CDR3 is CASSEAGGPNEQFF. CDR3 nucleotide sequence: TGTGCCAGCAGTGAAGCGGGGGGGCCCAATGAGCAGTTCTTC.

By sample share, this clone is medium-sized. The chain uses TRBV28 and TRBJ1-1, with no clear D. The CDR3 sequence is 14 residues long. Germline assignment: CDR1 MDHEN and CDR2 SYDVKM. V was trimmed by 3 bases and J by 4 bases, leaving 12 bases between them. CDR3 in amino acids: CASSFRGWGTEAFF. The DNA of the CDR3 is TGTGCCAGCAGTTTTCGGGGATGGGGCACTGAAGCTTTCTTT.

The chain links TRBV19 to TRBJ1-1, with 8 bases aligning to TRBD1. The CDR3 consists of 16 residues. Looked up from germline, CDR1 is LNHDA and CDR2 is SQIVND (reference sequence). V shed 3 bases, J shed 4 bases, and the junction held 10 bases outside the gene matches. The CDR3 reads CASSMSPQGAGTEAFF. CDR3 nucleotides: TGTGCCAGTAGTATGAGCCCGCAGGGGGCGGGCACTGAAGCTTTCTTT.

This clone showed up just once. The rearrangement links TRBV6-5 to TRBJ1-2; TRBD1 might be the D (5 bases). This CDR3 is built from 13 residues. Trimming removed 2 bases from V and 8 bases from J, with 12 bases in between. Germline-derived CDR1 and CDR2 are MNHEY and SVGAGI. This chain's CDR3 is CASSYTRESGYTF. The CDR3 coding sequence is TGTGCCAGCAGTTACACCAGGGAGTCCGGCTACACCTTC.

This clone was picked up a small number of times. The chain is built from TRBV4-1 and TRBJ1-1; D is perhaps TRBD1 (5 bases). The V and J ends lost 1 base and 0 bases respectively, with 9 bases between them. Per the germline V gene, CDR1 is MGHRA and CDR2 is YSYEKL. CDR3 length equals 15 residues. This chain's CDR3 is CASSQGWGMNTEAFF. In nucleotides, the CDR3 is TGCGCCAGCAGCCAAGGGTGGGGGATGAACACTGAAGCTTTCTTT.

The chain has TRBV28 and TRBJ2-5; 14 nucleotides match TRBD2. CDR1 is MDHEN and CDR2 is SYDVKM in the germline V gene. J was trimmed by 4 bases and V by 3 bases; bases with no gene match: 13. This CDR3 spans 19 amino acids. The CDR3 DNA reads as TGTGCCAGCAGTTTTAGTCCCGGGACTAGCGGGAGAGGGGGAGAGACCCAGTACTTC. Translating gives CASSFSPGTSGRGGETQYF.

The CDR3 here is CASSLGTASTDTQYF. The CDR3 nucleotides read TGTGCCAGCAGCTTAGGGACAGCTAGCACAGATACGCAGTATTTT. The chain recombines TRBV11-2 with TRBJ2-3, with D maybe TRBD1 (6 bases). The V gene lost 1 base and the J gene lost 0 bases, with 8 bases spanning the gap. Germline V CDR1 and CDR2: SGHAT, FQNNGV. The CDR3 spans 15 residues.

The chain couples TRBV6-1 to TRBJ1-2; the match to TRBD1 covers 12 bases. V gave up 4 bases and J gave up 4 bases; unmatched junction bases: 13. This CDR3 contains 18 residues. The germline V gene encodes CDR1 MNHNS and CDR2 SASEGT. The CDR3 DNA reads as TGTGCCAGCAGTGTCCCCCCCAGGGACAGGGGGCTTGTCTATGGCTACACCTTC. Translation: CASSVPPRDRGLVYGYTF.

This clone appeared a few times. This rearrangement joins TRBV19 to TRBJ1-1, with D unclear. CDR3 size: 14 residues. The germline CDR1 and CDR2 sequences are LNHDA and SQIVND (reference sequence). Trimming pared 3 bases from V and 2 bases from J, leaving 10 bases between. The chain's CDR3 is CASSIGDTNTEAFF. The DNA of the CDR3 is TGTGCCAGTAGTATCGGAGACACAAACACTGAAGCTTTCTTT.

The chain combines TRBV7-2 with TRBJ1-5, with unresolved D. The CDR3 is 14 amino acids. Germline loops: CDR1 SGHTA, CDR2 FQGNSA. Between the trimmed V and J ends, which lost 2 bases and 1 base, there was a span of 6 bases. This CDR3 is CASSLISSNQPQHF. DNA of the CDR3: TGTGCCAGCAGCTTAATATCCAGCAATCAGCCCCAGCATTTT.

The V call is TRBV19, the J call TRBJ2-7; 8 bases are a match to TRBD1. CDR1 is LNHDA, CDR2 SQIVND, per germline (reference sequence). This CDR3 contains 15 residues. V trimming: 5 bases; J trimming: 0 bases; junction bases outside the gene matches: 6. The CDR3 sequence is CASSPGTGVSYEQYF. The CDR3 DNA reads as TGTGCCAGTAGTCCCGGGACAGGCGTCTCCTACGAGCAGTACTTC.

The genes are TRBV11-2 and TRBJ2-1, with 10 positions matching TRBD2. The CDR3 length is 19 residues. CDR1 SGHAT and CDR2 FQNNGV come from the germline V gene. J gave up 0 bases and V 5 bases, and 13 bases lay outside the gene matches. The CDR3 reads CASSPGVAGGLSSYNEQFF. CDR3 sequence (DNA): TGTGCCAGCAGCCCTGGGGTAGCGGGGGGTCTGAGCTCCTACAATGAGCAGTTCTTC.

The chain is built from TRBV13 and TRBJ2-1; 7 bases align to TRBD2. The CDR3 is made up of 15 amino acids. V was clipped by 1 base and J by 1 base; unmatched bases: 1. CDR1 and CDR2 from the germline V gene are PRHDT and FYEKMQ (reference sequence). CDR3 protein: CASSLDSGSYNEQFF. The DNA of the CDR3 is TGTGCCAGCAGCTTAGATAGCGGGTCCTACAATGAGCAGTTCTTC.

The chain couples TRBV13 to TRBJ1-6; D perhaps matches TRBD1 (5 bases). Germline CDR1 reads PRHDT; CDR2 reads FYEKMQ (reference sequence). The CDR3 consists of 14 residues. V lost 3 bases and J 7 bases, leaving 10 bases between the germline ends. In nucleotides, the CDR3 is TGTGCCAGCAGCTTTGGAGGGGAGAATTCACCCCTCCACTTT. This encodes CASSFGGENSPLHF. The full variable domain, rest sourced from reference TRBV13 and TRBJ1-6, is AAGVIQSPRHLIKEKRETATLKCYPIPRHDTVYWYQQGPGQDPQFLISFYEKMQSDKGSIPDRFSAQQFSDYHSELNMSSLELGDSALYFCASSFGGENSPLHFGNGTRLTVT.